The present TCR beta chain was sequenced within a study of T cells in Graves' hyperthyroidism and ophthalmopathy. This clonotype was detected many times. Amplification targeted TCR beta CDR3 regions from RNA transcripts. HTBI primers drove first-round RT-PCR of the TCR CDR3. TCRdb fed the multiplex PCR reads into MiXCR, producing one record per CDR3 protein. Among a few hundred thousand distinct CDR3 sequences listed, around 15% were seen once. The CDR3 consists of 13 residues. CDR1 MNHEY and CDR2 SMNVEV come from the germline V gene (reference sequence). Trimming left V 5 bases short and J 1 base short, with 8 bases between.

The V gene is TRBV27, the J gene TRBJ1-1; D is uncertain. The specimen sequenced was blood. This receptor was obtained from a woman younger than 30 with Graves' hyperthyroidism. The CDR3 spells CASSPGANTEAFF. CDR3 nucleotides: TGTGCCAGCAGTCCGGGAGCGAACACTGAAGCTTTCTTT.